The 6 T cell receptor beta chains listed next were all sequenced from one sample in a study of shared clonotypes between healthy human individuals. TCRdb's table, derived via immunoSEQ multiplex PCR, lists solely in-frame clones and lacks some. The sample has 950,000 to 1,200,000 clones; 60% to 85% are singletons. Sequences were obtained from memory CD4+ T cells from PBMCs. This sample's subset: CD45RA-negative fraction. All receptors come from a man aged 18 to 30 in good health. Some clones in this sample may be carry-over from other donors' samples.

The chain joins TRBV27 to TRBJ1-1; 8 bases fit TRBD1. The V gene's germline CDR1 is MNHEY and CDR2 SMNVEV (reference sequence). The trim removed 5 bases at V and 4 bases at J, leaving 12 bases unmatched. The CDR3 has 16 amino acids. The CDR3 protein is CASSPNGQGGGTEAFF. The CDR3 coding sequence is TGTGCCAGCAGTCCTAACGGACAGGGCGGCGGCACTGAAGCTTTCTTT.

This clone turned up a few times. J is TRBJ2-3 and V is TRBV5-1; D might be TRBD1 (6 bases). Trimming removed 4 bases at V and 6 bases at J, with 9 bases between. The CDR3 covers 12 residues. The V gene's germline CDR1 is SGHRS and CDR2 YFSETQ. This CDR3 reads CASSEGQDTQYF. DNA for the CDR3: TGCGCCAGCAGCGAAGGACAGGATACGCAGTATTTT.

The V call is TRBV10-3, the J call TRBJ2-7; TRBD2 might be the D (5 bases). The germline V gene has CDR1 ENHRY and CDR2 SYGVKD. The V and J ends lost 6 bases and 2 bases respectively, with 14 bases between them. The CDR3 runs to 14 residues. CDR3 residues: CAISSPDGTYEQYF. CDR3 sequence (DNA): TGTGCCATCAGCTCACCCGACGGGACCTACGAGCAGTACTTC.

This chain connects TRBV4-1 to TRBJ2-3, with D tentatively TRBD1 (5 bases). Between the trimmed V and J ends, which lost 3 bases and 4 bases, there was a span of 14 bases. The CDR3 spans 15 residues. Germline-derived CDR1 and CDR2 are MGHRA and YSYEKL. The CDR3 nucleotides are TGCGCCAGCAGCCACAGGTGGCTAGGGGCAGATACGCAGTATTTT. This translates into CASSHRWLGADTQYF.

With respect to this clone: An end of the junction differs from the germline gene, which may be a read error. The chain carries TRBV10-3 and TRBJ1-5; D gene unclear. The CDR3 runs to 8 residues. The germline V gene has CDR1 ENHRY and CDR2 SYGVKD. In nucleotides, the CDR3 is TGTGCCATCAGTGGGGCTCTCTTT. Its protein is CAISGALF.

The chain is built from TRBV30 and TRBJ1-4; D is undetermined. This CDR3 contains 13 residues. Trimming removed 3 bases at V and 2 bases at J, with 7 bases between. Looked up from germline, CDR1 is GTSNPN and CDR2 is SVGIG (reference sequence). The CDR3 loop reads CAWRRATNEKLFF. The CDR3 DNA is TGTGCCTGGAGAAGGGCTACTAATGAAAAACTGTTTTTT. The entire variable domain, with the rest obtained from reference TRBV30 and TRBJ1-4, is as follows: SQTIHQWPATLVQPVGSPLSLECTVEGTSNPNLYWYRQAAGRGLQLLFYSVGIGQISSEVPQNLSASRPQDRQFILSSKKLLLSDSGFYLCAWRRATNEKLFFGSGTQLSVL.